This entry concerns a single T cell receptor beta chain. This may come from a read error, since a much larger clone is one base off. A sample-barcoded 5' primer and a J-beta primer mix were used in a second PCR of about 7 to 12 cycles. TCRdb re-called the 5' RACE reads through MiXCR, storing one row per CDR3 protein. The sample lists hundreds of thousands of distinct CDR3 sequences; about 30% were seen once. This sample was included in a study of blood T cells in healthy people across ages. Trimming removed 5 bases from V and 1 base from J, with 12 bases in between. The V gene's germline CDR1 is DFQATT and CDR2 SNEGSKA (reference sequence). The CDR3 is 14 amino acids.

J is TRBJ2-1 and V is TRBV20-1, with TRBD2 as a possible D gene (5 bases). The sequencing input was blood. The TCR comes from an elderly woman in good health. The CDR3: CSAHVRGSYNEQFF. In DNA, the CDR3 is TGCAGTGCTCACGTACGGGGATCCTACAATGAGCAGTTCTTC.